Given below is one TCR beta chain in context. Its antigen is currently unknown. The data belong to a study of T cell responses to AZD1222 COVID-19 vaccine. Study-wide points: Clonal diversity may have been underestimated in mostly white British donors. Among those given AZD1222, only six or seven were seropositive at baseline.

Using immunoSEQ multiplex PCR, the repertoire was profiled, and TCRdb retains in-frame clones only, with some absent. The repertoire includes about 110,000 clones, approximately 90% of them detected once, and roughly 15% sits in the top ten. Germline V CDR1 and CDR2: MNHEY, SMNVEV (reference sequence). This CDR3 region has 15 residues. V dropped 7 bases and J dropped 0; count of bases not matched to a gene: 5. The sequence was collected from an adult who received the AZD1222 COVID-19 vaccine. This sequence joins TRBV27 and TRBJ2-1, with 8 bases matching TRBD1. The sequenced sample was peripheral blood, obtained 28 days after the second AZD1222 dose. The CDR3 nucleotides read TGTGCCAGCATGGACAGGGTAGGCTCCTACAATGAGCAGTTCTTC. Translating gives CASMDRVGSYNEQFF.